The entry below describes one T cell receptor (beta chain). The antigen is undetermined. The sample belongs to a study of vaccination and CD4 T cells after COVID-19. The CDR3 sequence is 14 residues long. Germline V lookup: CDR1 DFQATT, CDR2 SNEGSKA (reference sequence). Trimming shortened V by 1 base and J by 8 bases, and 16 bases separated the two germline ends. As for treatment: roughly 10-day PBMC culture with coronavirus spike peptide pools or control peptides (ViraFEST assay). Each well received some 2.1 million PBMCs, cultured with roughly 9.6 IU/ml IL-2 and roughly 9 ug/ml peptide pools. Study-wide findings and caveats: 304 of 307 vaccine-specific clones from convalescent patients were spike mono-reactive. With convalescent patients, a median around 86% of reactive clones emerged solely after vaccination.

The assay that was used to sequence DNA from cultured CD4+ T cells was the Oncomine TCR Beta short-read assay. Genomic DNA was extracted from cultured CD4+ T cells. A single record per CDR3 protein comes from TCRdb applying MiXCR to the PCR reads. The sample yields fewer than 15,000 distinct CDR3 sequences, around 40% seen once. The sequenced sample was CD4+ T cells from blood, cultured in vitro. The chain is built from TRBV20-1 and TRBJ2-3; the D call may be TRBD1 or TRBD2 (5 bases each). The receptor's source is a human donor who had recovered from COVID-19. CDR3 sequence (DNA): TGCAGTGCTAGAGGCGTCGGGATGAGGGGTACGCAGTATTTT. It codes for CSARGVGMRGTQYF.